The rows below give T cell receptor beta chains drawn from one sample of a study of blood T cell repertoires in COVID-19. Profiling relied on immunoSEQ multiplex PCR, and the TCRdb table lists in-frame clones only, not all of them. The sample lists about 88,000 clones, 55% to 80% occurring once. The specimen was peripheral blood. These receptors originate from a woman aged 60-75 years in a cohort sampled during active or convalescent COVID-19. Each CDR3 is given with its conserved first and last residue. Each record gives: D gene, J gene, clone size, CDR3 length, V gene, CDR3 DNA, CDR3 protein. The D gene is left open where the match is weak. A clone size is listed for some rows: how often the clone was seen (once, few, many), or a class if it is expanded.

d_gene: .; j_gene: TRBJ1-1; abundance: .; len: 16; v_gene: TRBV4-1; CDR3nt: TGCGCCAGCAGCCAAGATCCAAGACTTCAACTACCGGGGGCTTTCTTT; CDR3aa: CASSQDPRLQLPGAFF
d_gene: TRBD2; j_gene: TRBJ2-3; abundance: .; len: 14; v_gene: TRBV6-5; CDR3nt: TGTGCCAGCACCTCCCCAAGAGGGAGGGGTACGCAGTATTTT; CDR3aa: CASTSPRGRGTQYF
d_gene: .; j_gene: TRBJ2-7; abundance: .; len: 16; v_gene: TRBV9; CDR3nt: TGTGCCAGCAGCCCCAGGGGGGACTGGAGCTCCTACGAGCAGTACTTC; CDR3aa: CASSPRGDWSSYEQYF
d_gene: TRBD1; j_gene: TRBJ1-4; abundance: few; len: 14; v_gene: TRBV29-1; CDR3nt: TGCAGCGTTGAGGTTGGACAGGGGGCAGTAAAACTGTTTTTT; CDR3aa: CSVEVGQGAVKLFF
d_gene: .; j_gene: TRBJ2-5; abundance: once; len: 15; v_gene: TRBV29-1; CDR3nt: TGCAGCGTTGAAGGCCTGGACACGGGTCCGGAGACCCAGTACTTC; CDR3aa: CSVEGLDTGPETQYF
d_gene: .; j_gene: TRBJ2-1; abundance: .; len: 12; v_gene: TRBV5-1; CDR3nt: TGCGCCAGCAGCTCCCTCTACAATGAGCAGTTCTTC; CDR3aa: CASSSLYNEQFF
d_gene: .; j_gene: TRBJ1-1; abundance: once; len: 15; v_gene: TRBV6-5; CDR3nt: TGTGCCAGCAGTTACTCCGGGTTGAAGGACACTGAAGCTTTCTTT; CDR3aa: CASSYSGLKDTEAFF
d_gene: TRBD1; j_gene: TRBJ2-7; abundance: .; len: 16; v_gene: TRBV5-1; CDR3nt: TGCGCCAGCAGCTTGACCCCTAGACAGGGGGGGGAAGAGCAGTACTTC; CDR3aa: CASSLTPRQGGEEQYF
d_gene: TRBD1; j_gene: TRBJ1-2; abundance: .; len: 15; v_gene: TRBV5-1; CDR3nt: TGCGCCAGCAGCGCACCAGACAGGGGTTACTATGGCTACACCTTC; CDR3aa: CASSAPDRGYYGYTF
d_gene: TRBD2; j_gene: TRBJ2-5; abundance: .; len: 16; v_gene: TRBV11-2; CDR3nt: TGTGCCAGCAGCTTTGGAGCGGGGGGGCCTTGGGAGACCCAGTACTTC; CDR3aa: CASSFGAGGPWETQYF
d_gene: TRBD2; j_gene: TRBJ2-1; abundance: .; len: 15; v_gene: TRBV28; CDR3nt: TGTGCCAGCAGATCGGGGGGGCCGATTTCCAATGAGCAGTTCTTC; CDR3aa: CASRSGGPISNEQFF
d_gene: TRBD1; j_gene: TRBJ1-1; abundance: .; len: 15; v_gene: TRBV19; CDR3nt: TGTGCCAGTAAAAATGGACAGGGGGCGGCCACTGAAGCTTTCTTT; CDR3aa: CASKNGQGAATEAFF
d_gene: .; j_gene: TRBJ2-7; abundance: many; len: 14; v_gene: TRBV10-3; CDR3nt: TGTGCCATCAGTGAGGGACAGTTTTACTACGAGCAGTACTTC; CDR3aa: CAISEGQFYYEQYF
d_gene: TRBD1; j_gene: TRBJ2-1; abundance: .; len: 16; v_gene: TRBV5-6; CDR3nt: TGTGCCAGCAGCCGGCCCGGGACAGGGGCCTACAATGAGCAGTTCTTC; CDR3aa: CASSRPGTGAYNEQFF
d_gene: .; j_gene: TRBJ2-2; abundance: .; len: 15; v_gene: TRBV4-1; CDR3nt: TGCGCCAGCAGTCAGCTTACAGAAAACACCGGGGAGCTGTTTTTT; CDR3aa: CASSQLTENTGELFF
d_gene: TRBD1; j_gene: TRBJ1-5; abundance: few; len: 17; v_gene: TRBV19; CDR3nt: TGTGCCAGTAGTATAAGGGGGCGGCGGATGGGTGATCAGCCCCAGCATTTT; CDR3aa: CASSIRGRRMGDQPQHF
d_gene: .; j_gene: TRBJ2-2; abundance: .; len: 14; v_gene: TRBV28; CDR3nt: TGTGCCAGCAGCTTCACAGGGTTCACCGGGGAGCTGTTTTTT; CDR3aa: CASSFTGFTGELFF
d_gene: .; j_gene: TRBJ1-1; abundance: .; len: 15; v_gene: TRBV4-1; CDR3nt: TGCGCCAGCAACGTCAAGATGGTCGGGAACACTGAAGCTTTCTTT; CDR3aa: CASNVKMVGNTEAFF
d_gene: .; j_gene: TRBJ1-5; abundance: .; len: 13; v_gene: TRBV10-2; CDR3nt: TGCGCCAGCAGTTCTGACAGGAATCAGCCCCAGCATTTT; CDR3aa: CASSSDRNQPQHF
d_gene: .; j_gene: TRBJ1-1; abundance: once; len: 13; v_gene: TRBV7-9; CDR3nt: TGTGCCAGCAGCTTAGTCTGGAACACTGAAGCTTTCTTT; CDR3aa: CASSLVWNTEAFF
d_gene: .; j_gene: TRBJ2-1; abundance: .; len: 15; v_gene: TRBV5-4; CDR3nt: TGTGCCAGCAGCTTTGGGGCAGGGAACTACAATGAGCAGTTCTTC; CDR3aa: CASSFGAGNYNEQFF
d_gene: .; j_gene: TRBJ1-2; abundance: .; len: 16; v_gene: TRBV5-6; CDR3nt: TGTGCCAGCACCATAGAAAGTGGGCAGGGACTCTATGGCTACACCTTC; CDR3aa: CASTIESGQGLYGYTF
d_gene: .; j_gene: TRBJ2-7; abundance: .; len: 13; v_gene: TRBV4-3; CDR3nt: TGCGCCAGCAGCCAGGGGGCAGGATACGAGCAGTACTTC; CDR3aa: CASSQGAGYEQYF
d_gene: TRBD2; j_gene: TRBJ2-7; abundance: .; len: 14; v_gene: TRBV9; CDR3nt: TGTGCCAGCACAGAAGGACTAGCGGGGGGCGAGCAGTACTTC; CDR3aa: CASTEGLAGGEQYF
d_gene: .; j_gene: TRBJ2-7; abundance: .; len: 13; v_gene: TRBV18; CDR3nt: TGTGCCAGCTCACCTAGACACGTCTACGAGCAGTACTTC; CDR3aa: CASSPRHVYEQYF
d_gene: TRBD2; j_gene: TRBJ2-3; abundance: .; len: 15; v_gene: TRBV3-1/TRBV3-2; CDR3nt: TGTGCCAGCAGCCAAGAAGGCGGGGGGGCAGGAACGCAGTATTTT; CDR3aa: CASSQEGGGAGTQYF
d_gene: TRBD2; j_gene: TRBJ2-1; abundance: few; len: 16; v_gene: TRBV5-1; CDR3nt: TGCGCCAGCAGCCCGGGACTAGCGGGGGGGTACAATGAGCAGTTCTTC; CDR3aa: CASSPGLAGGYNEQFF
d_gene: TRBD2; j_gene: TRBJ2-3; abundance: few; len: 17; v_gene: TRBV7-6; CDR3nt: TGTGCCAGCAGCTTAAAAGCGGGGGGCAAAAACACAGATACGCAGTATTTT; CDR3aa: CASSLKAGGKNTDTQYF
d_gene: TRBD1; j_gene: TRBJ2-2; abundance: .; len: 18; v_gene: TRBV5-1; CDR3nt: TGCGCCAGCAGCACCCGGGACAGGGGGTTGGTGGACACCGGGGAGCTGTTTTTT; CDR3aa: CASSTRDRGLVDTGELFF
d_gene: .; j_gene: TRBJ2-2; abundance: few; len: 15; v_gene: TRBV9; CDR3nt: TGTGCCAGCAGCGTAGGGGGGGGCCAGACCGGGGAGCTGTTTTTT; CDR3aa: CASSVGGGQTGELFF
d_gene: TRBD1; j_gene: TRBJ1-4; abundance: .; len: 15; v_gene: TRBV11-2; CDR3nt: TGTGCCAGCAGCCGGACAGGGCGCGACAATGAAAAACTGTTTTTT; CDR3aa: CASSRTGRDNEKLFF
d_gene: TRBD1; j_gene: TRBJ1-6; abundance: .; len: 13; v_gene: TRBV5-1; CDR3nt: TGCGCCAGCTCCGGGACAGCAAATTCACCCCTCCACTTT; CDR3aa: CASSGTANSPLHF
d_gene: .; j_gene: TRBJ1-4; abundance: .; len: 13; v_gene: TRBV30; CDR3nt: TGTGCCTGGAACCATGAGACTAATGAAAAACTGTTTTTT; CDR3aa: CAWNHETNEKLFF
d_gene: .; j_gene: TRBJ2-7; abundance: few; len: 13; v_gene: TRBV5-1; CDR3nt: TGCGCCAGCAGCTTCGGGTTTCCCTACGAGCAGTACTTC; CDR3aa: CASSFGFPYEQYF
d_gene: .; j_gene: TRBJ1-2; abundance: .; len: 15; v_gene: TRBV21-1; CDR3nt: TGTGCCAGCAGCAAAAGGGAGAGGGCAAACTATGGCTACACCTTC; CDR3aa: CASSKRERANYGYTF
d_gene: .; j_gene: TRBJ1-5; abundance: .; len: 13; v_gene: TRBV6-5; CDR3nt: TGTGCCTCCAGCGGAGGACAGAATCAGCCCCAGCATTTT; CDR3aa: CASSGGQNQPQHF
d_gene: TRBD1; j_gene: TRBJ2-7; abundance: .; len: 14; v_gene: TRBV5-1; CDR3nt: TGCGCCAGCAGCTCTTCGGGACAGGGCTACGAGCAGTACTTC; CDR3aa: CASSSSGQGYEQYF
d_gene: .; j_gene: TRBJ2-6; abundance: .; len: 17; v_gene: TRBV4-2; CDR3nt: TGTGCCAGCACCACAAGAGGCCGGCGCTCTGGGGCCAACGTCCTGACTTTC; CDR3aa: CASTTRGRRSGANVLTF
d_gene: TRBD1; j_gene: TRBJ2-5; abundance: .; len: 14; v_gene: TRBV29-1; CDR3nt: TGCAGCGTGTTACAGGGGGCCCAACAAGAGACCCAGTACTTC; CDR3aa: CSVLQGAQQETQYF
d_gene: TRBD1; j_gene: TRBJ1-6; abundance: few; len: 16; v_gene: TRBV27; CDR3nt: TGTGCCAGCAGTGATCTGACAGGGGGATATAATTCACCCCTCCACTTT; CDR3aa: CASSDLTGGYNSPLHF
d_gene: .; j_gene: TRBJ1-3; abundance: .; len: 12; v_gene: TRBV28; CDR3nt: TGTGCCAGCAGAACCGGGGGAAACACCATATATTTT; CDR3aa: CASRTGGNTIYF
d_gene: TRBD2; j_gene: TRBJ2-3; abundance: once; len: 17; v_gene: TRBV13; CDR3nt: TGTGCCAGCAGCCGATCTAGCGGGGGGGCCCGAACAGATACGCAGTATTTT; CDR3aa: CASSRSSGGARTDTQYF
d_gene: .; j_gene: TRBJ1-3; abundance: .; len: 16; v_gene: TRBV30; CDR3nt: TGTGCCTGGAGTGGGGATTATGCAGGGGCTGGAAACACCATATATTTT; CDR3aa: CAWSGDYAGAGNTIYF
d_gene: .; j_gene: TRBJ1-1; abundance: .; len: 14; v_gene: TRBV7-9; CDR3nt: TGTGCCAGCAGCTTAGTTAAGCGGGGGACTGAAGCTTTCTTT; CDR3aa: CASSLVKRGTEAFF
d_gene: .; j_gene: TRBJ2-7; abundance: .; len: 11; v_gene: TRBV5-1; CDR3nt: TGCGCCAGCAGAGCCACCTACGAGCAGTACTTC; CDR3aa: CASRATYEQYF
d_gene: TRBD2; j_gene: TRBJ2-7; abundance: .; len: 14; v_gene: TRBV2; CDR3nt: TGTGCCAGCAGGGAAACTAGCGGGGGCTACGAGCAGTACTTC; CDR3aa: CASRETSGGYEQYF
d_gene: TRBD1; j_gene: TRBJ2-7; abundance: .; len: 13; v_gene: TRBV6-2/TRBV6-3; CDR3nt: TGTGCCAGCAGTTGGACAGGGGGACGCGAGCAGTACTTC; CDR3aa: CASSWTGGREQYF
d_gene: .; j_gene: TRBJ1-1; abundance: .; len: 15; v_gene: TRBV5-4; CDR3nt: TGTGCCAGCAGCGGATGGACAGAGGCGGACACTGAAGCTTTCTTT; CDR3aa: CASSGWTEADTEAFF
d_gene: TRBD1; j_gene: TRBJ2-5; abundance: few; len: 15; v_gene: TRBV18; CDR3nt: TGTGCCAGCTCACCGTGGGGACAGCCACAAGAGACCCAGTACTTC; CDR3aa: CASSPWGQPQETQYF
d_gene: TRBD2; j_gene: TRBJ2-5; abundance: .; len: 18; v_gene: TRBV9; CDR3nt: TGTGCCAGCAGCGTAGCGGGGGGGGAGGGTAAAATACAAGTGACCCAGTACTTC; CDR3aa: CASSVAGGEGKIQVTQYF